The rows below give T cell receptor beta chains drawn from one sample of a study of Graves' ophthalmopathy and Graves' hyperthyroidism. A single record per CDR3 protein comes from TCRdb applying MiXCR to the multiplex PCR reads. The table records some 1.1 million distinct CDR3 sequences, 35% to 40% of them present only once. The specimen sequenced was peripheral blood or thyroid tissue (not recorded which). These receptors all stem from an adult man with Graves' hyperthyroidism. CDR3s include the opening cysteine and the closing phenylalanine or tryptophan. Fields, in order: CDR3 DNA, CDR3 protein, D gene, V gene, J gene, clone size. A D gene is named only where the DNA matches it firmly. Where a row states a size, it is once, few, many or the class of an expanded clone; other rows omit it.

CDR3nt: TGTGCCAGCAGCTCTGACGGGGGCCTGCGGCCCCAGCATTTT; CDR3aa: CASSSDGGLRPQHF; d_gene: -; v_gene: TRBV7-9; j_gene: TRBJ1-5; abundance: many
CDR3nt: TGTGCCAGCAGCTTTTCGGCGAACACTGAAGCTTTCTTT; CDR3aa: CASSFSANTEAFF; d_gene: -; v_gene: TRBV7-2; j_gene: TRBJ1-1; abundance: many
CDR3nt: TGCAGTGCTAGAGACGAGGGATCGGGTTTCCACGAGCAGTACTTC; CDR3aa: CSARDEGSGFHEQYF; d_gene: -; v_gene: TRBV20-1; j_gene: TRBJ2-7; abundance: many
CDR3nt: TGTGCCAGCGTCCAAGTGGGACAGGGTAACAATCAGCCCCAGCATTTT; CDR3aa: CASVQVGQGNNQPQHF; d_gene: TRBD1; v_gene: TRBV14; j_gene: TRBJ1-5; abundance: -
CDR3nt: TGTGCCAGCAGCCATACGGAGACCCAGTACTTC; CDR3aa: CASSHTETQYF; d_gene: -; v_gene: TRBV14; j_gene: TRBJ2-5; abundance: few
CDR3nt: TGTGCCAGCAGCTACTGGACAGGGGGCGACGAGCAGTACTTC; CDR3aa: CASSYWTGGDEQYF; d_gene: TRBD1; v_gene: TRBV7-9; j_gene: TRBJ2-7; abundance: many
CDR3nt: TGTGCCAGCAGTTTACTGAAGGCAGGCGCCTACGAGCAGTACTTC; CDR3aa: CASSLLKAGAYEQYF; d_gene: -; v_gene: TRBV28; j_gene: TRBJ2-7; abundance: -
CDR3nt: TGCGCCGGCAGTGAGAGTCAGGGGAACTATGGCTACACCTTC; CDR3aa: CAGSESQGNYGYTF; d_gene: -; v_gene: TRBV10-2; j_gene: TRBJ1-2; abundance: -
CDR3nt: TGTGCCAGCAGTCTCGGACAGGGGAGGTATTTCAGGGAGCTGTTTTTT; CDR3aa: CASSLGQGRYFRELFF; d_gene: TRBD1; v_gene: TRBV12-3/TRBV12-4; j_gene: TRBJ2-2; abundance: -
CDR3nt: TGTGCCAGCTCACCCAGGGAAGGGGGACAGGGGATCCACGAGCAGTACTTC; CDR3aa: CASSPREGGQGIHEQYF; d_gene: TRBD1; v_gene: TRBV7-9; j_gene: TRBJ2-7; abundance: -
CDR3nt: TGTGCCAGTAGTAGCCTGGAGCCCCAAGAGACCCAGTACTTC; CDR3aa: CASSSLEPQETQYF; d_gene: -; v_gene: TRBV19; j_gene: TRBJ2-5; abundance: many
CDR3nt: TGTGCCATCACCCCGGGAAGCGCCGGGGAGCTGTTTTTT; CDR3aa: CAITPGSAGELFF; d_gene: -; v_gene: TRBV10-3; j_gene: TRBJ2-2; abundance: many
CDR3nt: TGTGCCAGCAGGGACAGGGGGCGCGTCGATTCACCCCTCCACTTT; CDR3aa: CASRDRGRVDSPLHF; d_gene: TRBD1; v_gene: TRBV12-3/TRBV12-4; j_gene: TRBJ1-6; abundance: many
CDR3nt: TGTGCCACCAGCAGCCGACTAGCGAACGAGCAGTACTTC; CDR3aa: CATSSRLANEQYF; d_gene: TRBD2; v_gene: TRBV15; j_gene: TRBJ2-7; abundance: many
CDR3nt: TGTGCCAGCAGCCCCTCGGGGGGCGCGAGCAATCAGCCCCAGCATTTT; CDR3aa: CASSPSGGASNQPQHF; d_gene: -; v_gene: TRBV6-2/TRBV6-3; j_gene: TRBJ1-5; abundance: few
CDR3nt: TGTGCCAGTAGTGTAGATCGGTGGGACACTGAAGCTTTCTTT; CDR3aa: CASSVDRWDTEAFF; d_gene: -; v_gene: TRBV19; j_gene: TRBJ1-1; abundance: -
CDR3nt: TGTGCCAGCAGTAAAACAGGGGGCGTCGCTGAAGCTTTCTTT; CDR3aa: CASSKTGGVAEAFF; d_gene: TRBD1; v_gene: TRBV6-1; j_gene: TRBJ1-1; abundance: -
CDR3nt: TGTGCCTGGAGTTCACGGCAAGAGACCCAGTACTTC; CDR3aa: CAWSSRQETQYF; d_gene: -; v_gene: TRBV30; j_gene: TRBJ2-5; abundance: few
CDR3nt: TGCAGTGCTGACGTCCTACCGGACAGCTCCTACGAGCAGTACTTC; CDR3aa: CSADVLPDSSYEQYF; d_gene: -; v_gene: TRBV20-1; j_gene: TRBJ2-7; abundance: many
CDR3nt: TGTGCCAGCAGCCCCTGGGACTTAGACTACGAGCAGTACTTC; CDR3aa: CASSPWDLDYEQYF; d_gene: -; v_gene: TRBV9; j_gene: TRBJ2-7; abundance: few
CDR3nt: TGTGCCAGCAGCTACCTTAGACAGGTACGAATGAACACTGAAGCTTTCTTT; CDR3aa: CASSYLRQVRMNTEAFF; d_gene: -; v_gene: TRBV7-2; j_gene: TRBJ1-1; abundance: many
CDR3nt: TGTGCCAGTTTCACCGGGACGGTATCCTACGAGCAGTACTTC; CDR3aa: CASFTGTVSYEQYF; d_gene: -; v_gene: TRBV25-1; j_gene: TRBJ2-7; abundance: few
CDR3nt: TGTGCCAGTGGCAAGGACAGTACGGAGACCCAGTACTTC; CDR3aa: CASGKDSTETQYF; d_gene: -; v_gene: TRBV19; j_gene: TRBJ2-5; abundance: many
CDR3nt: TGTGCCAGCAGTTTAATGACAGGGGGAACGTACGAGCAGTACTTC; CDR3aa: CASSLMTGGTYEQYF; d_gene: TRBD1; v_gene: TRBV12-3/TRBV12-4; j_gene: TRBJ2-7; abundance: -
CDR3nt: TGCAGTGCTAGCAGGGGTATCGGCTATGGCTACACCTTC; CDR3aa: CSASRGIGYGYTF; d_gene: -; v_gene: TRBV20-1; j_gene: TRBJ1-2; abundance: many
CDR3nt: TGTGCCAGCTCACCGACGTTCACCGGGGAGCTGTTTTTT; CDR3aa: CASSPTFTGELFF; d_gene: -; v_gene: TRBV18; j_gene: TRBJ2-2; abundance: few
CDR3nt: TGTGCCAGCAGAGATAAATTCGGAAGCAATCAGCCCCAGCATTTT; CDR3aa: CASRDKFGSNQPQHF; d_gene: -; v_gene: TRBV2; j_gene: TRBJ1-5; abundance: -
CDR3nt: TGCAGGGCAGGACAGGGTGATTCACCCCTCCACTTT; CDR3aa: CRAGQGDSPLHF; d_gene: TRBD1; v_gene: TRBV20-1; j_gene: TRBJ1-6; abundance: -
CDR3nt: TGCAGTGCTTTTAGGACGACTCAGCATTTT; CDR3aa: CSAFRTTQHF; d_gene: -; v_gene: TRBV20-1; j_gene: TRBJ1-5; abundance: many
CDR3nt: TGTGCCAGCAGCCCGGGACAGCACTACGAGCAGTACTTC; CDR3aa: CASSPGQHYEQYF; d_gene: TRBD1; v_gene: TRBV7-9; j_gene: TRBJ2-7; abundance: many
CDR3nt: TGCGCCAGCAGCCAGGGAACCGGGACAGGGGGAGAGACCCAGTACTTC; CDR3aa: CASSQGTGTGGETQYF; d_gene: TRBD1; v_gene: TRBV4-3; j_gene: TRBJ2-5; abundance: -
CDR3nt: TGTGCCAGCAGCCCGGACAGCCCCTGGGGTGAAAAACTGTTTTTT; CDR3aa: CASSPDSPWGEKLFF; d_gene: -; v_gene: TRBV7-8; j_gene: TRBJ1-4; abundance: many
CDR3nt: TGTGCCAGCAGTGCCCCCAACCAGCCCCAGCATTTT; CDR3aa: CASSAPNQPQHF; d_gene: -; v_gene: TRBV2; j_gene: TRBJ1-5; abundance: many
CDR3nt: TGTGCCAGCAGTCTCAACTTACAACGAGAAAAACTGTTTTTT; CDR3aa: CASSLNLQREKLFF; d_gene: -; v_gene: TRBV12-3/TRBV12-4; j_gene: TRBJ1-4; abundance: -
CDR3nt: TGCAGCGTTGGGGGGCCTGCCCCCCTTGGCTACACCTTC; CDR3aa: CSVGGPAPLGYTF; d_gene: -; v_gene: TRBV29-1; j_gene: TRBJ1-2; abundance: -
CDR3nt: TGTGCCAGCAGCCAACTACGGATGAACACTGAAGCTTTCTTT; CDR3aa: CASSQLRMNTEAFF; d_gene: -; v_gene: TRBV14; j_gene: TRBJ1-1; abundance: many
CDR3nt: TGTGCCAGCAGCCTAGCAGGGCCTTACTCTGGAAACACCATATATTTT; CDR3aa: CASSLAGPYSGNTIYF; d_gene: -; v_gene: TRBV7-9; j_gene: TRBJ1-3; abundance: -
CDR3nt: TGCAGCGTTAGTCGGCGGGGGGAGGACGAGCAGTACTTC; CDR3aa: CSVSRRGEDEQYF; d_gene: TRBD2; v_gene: TRBV29-1; j_gene: TRBJ2-7; abundance: many
CDR3nt: TGCGCCAGACCTGGACGGTCCTTACGGGATTTT; CDR3aa: CARPGRSLRDF; d_gene: -; v_gene: TRBV10-1; j_gene: TRBJ1-3; abundance: many
CDR3nt: TGTGCCAGCAGCTTAGAAGCCGTGGGCACCGGGGAGCTGTTTTTT; CDR3aa: CASSLEAVGTGELFF; d_gene: -; v_gene: TRBV7-2; j_gene: TRBJ2-2; abundance: many
CDR3nt: TGTGCCAGCAGCTCTCAGGGGGGGAGGGTCCACGAGCAGTACTTC; CDR3aa: CASSSQGGRVHEQYF; d_gene: -; v_gene: TRBV7-9; j_gene: TRBJ2-7; abundance: -
CDR3nt: TGTGCCAGCAGTTTTGGGGGCTCAGGCTCCCTCTATGGCTACACCTTC; CDR3aa: CASSFGGSGSLYGYTF; d_gene: -; v_gene: TRBV28; j_gene: TRBJ1-2; abundance: few
CDR3nt: TGTGCCAGCAGCTTAGGGACTAGCGAATACGAGCAGTACTTC; CDR3aa: CASSLGTSEYEQYF; d_gene: TRBD2; v_gene: TRBV13; j_gene: TRBJ2-7; abundance: few
CDR3nt: TGTGCCATCAATGGCGGGACAGGCTCATCTGGAAACACCATATATTTT; CDR3aa: CAINGGTGSSGNTIYF; d_gene: TRBD1; v_gene: TRBV10-3; j_gene: TRBJ1-3; abundance: many
CDR3nt: TGTGCCAGCAGTGAAGATTTGGGTAGCAATCGCCAGCAGTACTTC; CDR3aa: CASSEDLGSNRQQYF; d_gene: -; v_gene: TRBV2; j_gene: TRBJ2-7; abundance: -
CDR3nt: TGTGCCAGCAGCAATCAGGGGGCTTTGGGATCACCCCTCCACTTT; CDR3aa: CASSNQGALGSPLHF; d_gene: TRBD1; v_gene: TRBV11-1; j_gene: TRBJ1-6; abundance: few
CDR3nt: TGTGCCAGCAGCTTCGGCGCCCCTAATCGGGGCTACACCTTC; CDR3aa: CASSFGAPNRGYTF; d_gene: -; v_gene: TRBV7-9; j_gene: TRBJ1-2; abundance: -
CDR3nt: TGCGCCAGCAGCTCGGGCAACCGAGGGGAAAAACTGTTTTTT; CDR3aa: CASSSGNRGEKLFF; d_gene: -; v_gene: TRBV5-1; j_gene: TRBJ1-4; abundance: many
CDR3nt: TGTGCCAGCAATCCGTCCCGCTCCTACGAGCAGTACTTC; CDR3aa: CASNPSRSYEQYF; d_gene: -; v_gene: TRBV5-5; j_gene: TRBJ2-7; abundance: many
CDR3nt: TGCAGCGTTACATGGGACGGAGAGACCCAGTACTTC; CDR3aa: CSVTWDGETQYF; d_gene: -; v_gene: TRBV29-1; j_gene: TRBJ2-5; abundance: -
CDR3nt: TGTGCCACCAGTGTCTTTTCTCCTAGCGGGCGGTCCTACGAGCAGTACTTC; CDR3aa: CATSVFSPSGRSYEQYF; d_gene: TRBD2; v_gene: TRBV10-3; j_gene: TRBJ2-7; abundance: -